This T cell receptor beta chain stems from a study of early T cells in non-severe SARS-CoV-2 infection. Overall study: Investigators sequenced bulk RNA drawn from unsorted whole blood, and chains remained unpaired. The study, taken as a whole, reports: Missing private and CD4 specificities, VDJdb matching favored anti-spike CD8 responses.

Researchers tagged individual cDNA molecules with unique molecular identifiers. TCRdb reprocessed the 5' RACE reads with MiXCR, giving one entry per CDR3 protein. Of some 30,000 distinct CDR3 sequences listed, around 5% are singletons. Losses at the gene ends were 5 bases for V and 5 bases for J; bases not matched to a gene: 8. CDR3 length: 15 amino acids. Germline CDR1 and CDR2: MDHEN and SYDVKM. This clonotype was seen at least ten times. What it binds is not known. The source material was whole blood. V and J are TRBV28 and TRBJ2-3, with TRBD1 matching 9 bases. The origin of this receptor is an adult who was a healthcare worker with PCR-confirmed SARS-CoV-2 infection or an uninfected control (not recorded which). This CDR3 reads CASSIRDRVGDTQYF. The CDR3 coding sequence is TGTGCCAGCAGTATCCGGGACAGGGTTGGAGATACGCAGTATTTT.